The rows below give T cell receptor beta chains drawn from one sample of a study of T cell responses to AZD1222 COVID-19 vaccine. Libraries were prepared by immunoSEQ multiplex PCR; TCRdb keeps only in-frame clonotypes and omits some of them. The sample carries 95,000 to 110,000 clones, over 80% recorded once. Sample: peripheral blood, taken 28 days after the second AZD1222 dose. The source is an adult who received the AZD1222 COVID-19 vaccine. The CDR3 runs from the conserved cysteine through the conserved F or W. A D gene is named only where the DNA matches it firmly. Part of the rows lack a size; the others show once, few, many or a class for expanded clones.

size,length,J,D,V,CDR3,DNA
once,14,TRBJ1-6,TRBD1,TRBV28,CASSLGQLNSPLHF,TGTGCCAGCAGTTTGGGACAGCTTAATTCACCCCTCCACTTT
-,13,TRBJ1-1,-,TRBV6-5,CASRSTGRNPAFF,TGTGCCAGCAGATCAACAGGGCGGAATCCAGCTTTCTTT
-,14,TRBJ2-3,TRBD2,TRBV5-4,CASSFWGGDDTQYF,TGTGCCAGCAGCTTTTGGGGGGGGGACGATACGCAGTATTTT
-,14,TRBJ1-1,-,TRBV4-2,CASSQVSGASEAFF,TGTGCCAGCAGCCAAGTTTCAGGGGCATCTGAAGCTTTCTTT
-,14,TRBJ2-5,TRBD2,TRBV6-5,CASSYERGGETQYF,TGTGCCAGCAGTTACGAGCGGGGGGGGGAGACCCAGTACTTC
few,13,TRBJ1-5,TRBD1,TRBV3-1/TRBV3-2,CASSHRQGQPQHF,TGTGCCAGCAGCCACAGACAGGGCCAGCCCCAGCATTTT
-,13,TRBJ1-4,-,TRBV18,CASSPDRNEKLFF,TGTGCCAGCTCACCAGACAGGAATGAAAAACTGTTTTTT
-,16,TRBJ2-3,TRBD2,TRBV5-1,CASSLAGGRNTDTQYF,TGCGCCAGCAGCTTGGCGGGGGGGCGGAACACAGATACGCAGTATTTT
-,15,TRBJ2-2,-,TRBV7-3,CASSLGGSPTGELFF,TGTGCCAGCAGCTTAGGTGGGAGTCCCACCGGGGAGCTGTTTTTT
-,16,TRBJ1-6,-,TRBV28,CASTRRVSSYNSPLHF,TGTGCCAGCACACGCAGGGTCAGCTCCTATAATTCACCCCTCCACTTT
-,12,TRBJ1-5,-,TRBV7-9,CASSLLGQPQHF,TGTGCCAGCAGCCTACTTGGACAGCCCCAGCATTTT
-,14,TRBJ1-6,-,TRBV30,CAWSVGGLDSPLHF,TGTGCCTGGAGTGTAGGGGGTTTGGATTCACCCCTCCACTTT
-,12,TRBJ1-1,-,TRBV29-1,CSVRGANTEAFF,TGCAGCGTTAGGGGAGCGAACACTGAAGCTTTCTTT
-,16,TRBJ2-4,TRBD1,TRBV30,CAWSDGTGGAGNIQYF,TGTGCCTGGAGCGACGGGACAGGAGGTGCGGGAAACATTCAGTACTTC
-,14,TRBJ2-1,-,TRBV24-1,CATSDPDPNNEQFF,TGTGCCACCAGTGACCCTGACCCCAACAATGAGCAGTTCTTC
few,11,TRBJ1-3,-,TRBV20-1,CSAFREGTIYF,TGCAGTGCTTTCAGGGAAGGCACCATATATTTT
-,12,TRBJ1-1,-,TRBV30,CAWSRGTPEAFF,TGTGCCTGGAGTAGAGGGACTCCTGAAGCTTTCTTT
once,15,TRBJ1-3,-,TRBV5-6,CASSSWWDSGNTIYF,TGTGCCAGCAGCTCGTGGTGGGACTCTGGAAACACCATATATTTT
-,14,TRBJ2-7,-,TRBV6-5,CASSTGWASYEQYF,TGTGCCAGCAGTACAGGGTGGGCCTCCTACGAGCAGTACTTC
-,13,TRBJ2-2,TRBD1,TRBV5-1,CANRQGTTGELFF,TGCGCCAACCGACAGGGCACCACCGGGGAGCTGTTTTTT
-,16,TRBJ2-7,TRBD2,TRBV5-4,CASSLGLAGGVYEQYF,TGTGCCAGCAGCTTGGGACTAGCGGGAGGGGTATACGAGCAGTACTTC
-,15,TRBJ2-7,-,TRBV11-2,CASSLGGSGSYEQYF,TGTGCCAGCAGCTTAGGCGGTAGTGGCTCCTACGAGCAGTACTTC
-,15,TRBJ2-7,-,TRBV4-1,CASSLSLIGAYEQYF,TGCGCCAGCAGCCTAAGCCTGATCGGGGCCTACGAGCAGTACTTC
-,15,TRBJ2-7,TRBD2,TRBV3-1/TRBV3-2,CASSQGGLAAYEQYF,TGTGCCAGCAGCCAAGGAGGACTAGCAGCCTACGAGCAGTACTTC
once,13,TRBJ2-7,-,TRBV14,CASNQGSGFEQYF,TGTGCCAGCAACCAGGGTTCAGGGTTCGAGCAGTACTTC
once,14,TRBJ1-1,-,TRBV29-1,CSVALQRKNTEAFF,TGCAGCGTTGCTCTTCAACGGAAGAACACTGAAGCTTTCTTT
-,17,TRBJ2-2,TRBD1,TRBV29-1,CSVDRIFRGRDTGELFF,TGCAGCGTTGACCGTATATTTAGGGGGCGCGACACCGGGGAGCTGTTTTTT
-,17,TRBJ1-4,TRBD1,TRBV30,CAWSVQGTGVANEKLFF,TGTGCCTGGAGTGTACAGGGGACAGGGGTGGCTAATGAAAAACTGTTTTTT
-,15,TRBJ2-7,TRBD2,TRBV7-2,CASSLTSGLTYEQYF,TGTGCCAGCAGCCTAACTAGCGGATTAACCTACGAGCAGTACTTC
-,15,TRBJ1-1,TRBD1,TRBV18,CASSPPTGVGTEAFF,TGTGCCAGCTCACCACCGACAGGGGTGGGCACTGAAGCTTTCTTT
-,15,TRBJ2-2,-,TRBV4-3,CASSQELAQTGELFF,TGCGCCAGCAGCCAAGAACTTGCACAGACCGGGGAGCTGTTTTTT
few,13,TRBJ2-7,TRBD2,TRBV27,CASSGLAGAEQYF,TGTGCCAGCAGTGGACTAGCGGGAGCCGAGCAGTACTTC
-,14,TRBJ1-5,-,TRBV6-2/TRBV6-3,CASSPKGTGQPQHF,TGTGCCAGCAGCCCGAAGGGTACAGGACAGCCCCAGCATTTT
-,15,TRBJ1-1,-,TRBV5-6,CASSLRTGTSLEAFF,TGTGCCAGCAGCTTACGGACCGGGACAAGTCTTGAAGCTTTCTTT
-,13,TRBJ2-7,-,TRBV6-1,CASSETVSYEQYF,TGTGCCAGCAGTGAAACTGTCTCCTACGAGCAGTACTTC
-,17,TRBJ2-3,-,TRBV1,CTSSQDRRGQSTDTQYF,TGCACCAGCAGCCAAGATCGCCGGGGCCAAAGCACAGATACGCAGTATTTT
-,15,TRBJ2-5,TRBD2,TRBV7-3,CASSHAGGIGETQYF,TGTGCCAGCAGCCATGCGGGGGGGATCGGAGAGACCCAGTACTTC
-,15,TRBJ2-1,-,TRBV7-3,CASSSRRASGSEQFF,TGTGCCAGCAGCTCGCGCCGGGCCTCAGGAAGTGAGCAGTTCTTC
-,14,TRBJ2-7,-,TRBV1,CTSSQLSDSYEQYF,TGCACCAGCAGCCAACTTTCGGATTCCTACGAGCAGTACTTC
once,15,TRBJ2-1,TRBD2,TRBV5-4,CASSLDRGGYNEQFF,TGTGCCAGCAGCTTGGACCGGGGGGGCTACAATGAGCAGTTCTTC
-,14,TRBJ1-2,TRBD1,TRBV7-9,CASSLAGTGVGYTF,TGTGCCAGCAGCTTAGCCGGGACAGGGGTTGGCTACACCTTC
once,16,TRBJ1-6,-,TRBV6-6,CASSYGDPSGNPPLHF,TGTGCCAGCAGTTATGGGGACCCCAGTGGGAACCCACCCCTCCACTTT
-,16,TRBJ1-6,-,TRBV4-3,CASSQAPPGDQSPLHF,TGCGCCAGCAGCCAAGCCCCCCCCGGGGATCAGTCACCCCTCCACTTT
-,15,TRBJ2-1,TRBD2,TRBV3-1/TRBV3-2,CASSPWTSEGYEQFF,TGTGCCAGCAGCCCTTGGACTAGCGAGGGGTATGAGCAGTTCTTC
-,13,TRBJ1-5,-,TRBV2,CASSAGPIQPQHF,TGTGCCAGCAGTGCGGGACCGATTCAGCCCCAGCATTTT